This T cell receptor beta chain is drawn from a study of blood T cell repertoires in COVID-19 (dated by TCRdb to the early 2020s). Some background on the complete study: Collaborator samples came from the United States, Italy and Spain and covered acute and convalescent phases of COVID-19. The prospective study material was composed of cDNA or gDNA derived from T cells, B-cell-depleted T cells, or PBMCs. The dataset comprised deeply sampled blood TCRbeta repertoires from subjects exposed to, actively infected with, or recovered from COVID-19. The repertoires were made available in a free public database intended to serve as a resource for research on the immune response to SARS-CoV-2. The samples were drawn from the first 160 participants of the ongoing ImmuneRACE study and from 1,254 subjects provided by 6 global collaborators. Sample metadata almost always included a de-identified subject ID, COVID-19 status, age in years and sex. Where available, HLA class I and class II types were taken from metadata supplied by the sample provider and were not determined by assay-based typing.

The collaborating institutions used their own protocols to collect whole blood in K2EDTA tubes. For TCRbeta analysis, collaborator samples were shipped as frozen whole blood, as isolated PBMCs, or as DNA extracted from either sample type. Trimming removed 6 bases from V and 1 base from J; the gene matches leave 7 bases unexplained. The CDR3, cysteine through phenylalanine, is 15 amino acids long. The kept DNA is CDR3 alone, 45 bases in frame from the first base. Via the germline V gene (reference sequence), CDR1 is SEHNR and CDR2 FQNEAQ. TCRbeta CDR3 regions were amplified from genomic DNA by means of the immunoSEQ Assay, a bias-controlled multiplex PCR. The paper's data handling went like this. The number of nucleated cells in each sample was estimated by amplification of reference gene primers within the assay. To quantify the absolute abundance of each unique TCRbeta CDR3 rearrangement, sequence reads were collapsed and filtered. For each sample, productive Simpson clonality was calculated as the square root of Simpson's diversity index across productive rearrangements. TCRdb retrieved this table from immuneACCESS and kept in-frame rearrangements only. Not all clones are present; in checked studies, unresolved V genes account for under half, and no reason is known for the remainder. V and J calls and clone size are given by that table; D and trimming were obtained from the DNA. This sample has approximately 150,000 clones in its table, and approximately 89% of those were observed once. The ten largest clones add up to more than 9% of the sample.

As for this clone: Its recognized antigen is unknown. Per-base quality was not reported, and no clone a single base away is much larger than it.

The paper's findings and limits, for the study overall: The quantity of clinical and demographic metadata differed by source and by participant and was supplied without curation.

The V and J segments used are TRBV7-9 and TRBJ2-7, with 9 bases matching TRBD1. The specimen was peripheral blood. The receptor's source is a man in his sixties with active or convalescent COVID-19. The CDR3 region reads CASRASGTGSYEQYF. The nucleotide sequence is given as TGTGCCAGCAGAGCATCCGGGACAGGGTCCTACGAGCAGTACTTC.